What follows are 23 T cell receptor beta chains derived from one specimen sequenced in a study of long-term antiretroviral therapy in people with HIV (dated 2022 in TCRdb). The immunoSEQ hsTCRB v3.0 assay was used at survey level resolution for TRB variable region sequencing. In its TCRdb copy, this immuneACCESS table keeps in-frame sequences only and misses some clones. Where compared with another copy, unresolved V genes explain less than half of these, and the others have no known cause. Across this sample there are 48,000 or so clones, with 84% seen only once. The ten biggest clones cover under 3% of the sample. This sample comprised unsorted PBMCs, obtained 0.8 years after starting antiretroviral therapy. The receptors originated from a woman aged 18-29 years with HIV.

This chain joins TRBV28 and TRBJ1-3; 7 nucleotides match TRBD1. Germline trimming cut 1 base from V and 0 bases from J; bases unmatched to any gene: 6. Germline-derived CDR1 and CDR2 are MDHEN and SYDVKM. The CDR3 runs 17 residues. CDR3 in amino acids: CASSLFTGVSSGNTIYF. CDR3 nucleotide sequence: TGTGCCAGCAGTTTATTTACAGGGGTTAGCTCTGGAAACACCATATATTTT.

The V gene is TRBV19, the J gene TRBJ2-1, with 12 bases matching TRBD2. Germline lookup yields CDR1 LNHDA and CDR2 SQIVND (reference sequence). The trim removed 4 bases at V and 7 bases at J, leaving 14 bases unmatched. CDR3 length: 18 amino acids. The CDR3 here is CASSKKTSGSYTLNEQFF. The CDR3 DNA reads as TGTGCCAGTAGTAAAAAGACTAGCGGGAGCTACACCCTTAATGAGCAGTTCTTC.

The chain combines TRBV5-4 with TRBJ2-1, with TRBD2 matching 13 bases. Germline CDR1 reads SGHNT; CDR2 reads YYREEE (reference sequence). With 5 bases clipped from V and 9 bases from J, the junction kept 5 bases outside the gene matches. This CDR3 is 14 amino acids long. CDR3 sequence reads: CASSWTSGSSEQFF. The CDR3 DNA reads TGTGCCAGCAGTTGGACTAGCGGGAGTAGTGAGCAGTTCTTC.

The V call is TRBV28, the J call TRBJ1-1; maybe TRBD1 (5 bases). CDR1 and CDR2 from the germline V gene are MDHEN and SYDVKM. V lost 2 bases and J lost 1, with 8 bases in between. The CDR3 runs to 14 residues. The CDR3 region is CASSLRTGNTEAFF. The CDR3 DNA follows: TGTGCCAGCAGTTTACGAACAGGGAACACTGAAGCTTTCTTT.

The chain uses TRBV6-4 and TRBJ2-7; D gene unclear. The CDR3 runs to 13 residues. The germline V gene encodes CDR1 MRHNA and CDR2 SNTAGT. Between the trimmed V and J ends, which lost 6 bases and 1 base, there was a span of 10 bases. The CDR3 reads CASSLGPSYEQYF. For the CDR3, the DNA is TGTGCCAGCAGCCTCGGCCCATCCTACGAGCAGTACTTC.

The CDR3 here is CASSGSPDTQYF. For the CDR3, the DNA is TGCGCCAGCAGCGGGAGTCCAGATACGCAGTATTTT. The gene calls are TRBV4-3 and TRBJ2-3; TRBD2 is a possible D gene (5 bases). V was cut by 5 bases and J by 4 bases, with 7 bases left in between. The length of the CDR3 is 12 residues. Germline V gene sequence: CDR1 LGHNA, CDR2 YSLEER.

The gene calls are TRBV7-9 and TRBJ2-7, with TRBD1 as a possible D gene (5 bases). This CDR3 has 13 amino acids. Germline V gene lookup returns CDR1 SEHNR and CDR2 FQNEAQ (reference sequence). The V gene lost 5 bases and the J gene lost 5 bases, with 13 bases spanning the gap. Here the CDR3 DNA reads TGTGCCAGCAGCCCTTCAGGGCAGGACGAGCAGTACTTC. As protein: CASSPSGQDEQYF.

The chain couples TRBV20-1 to TRBJ1-2; TRBD1 might be the D (5 bases). Germline assignment: CDR1 DFQATT and CDR2 SNEGSKA (reference sequence). The CDR3 contains 11 residues. The V and J ends lost 6 bases and 2 bases respectively, with 7 bases between them. CDR3 in DNA: TGCAGTGCCCCAGGGAACTATGGCTACACCTTC. Its protein is CSAPGNYGYTF.

The V and J genes are TRBV28 and TRBJ2-7; D possibly uses TRBD1 or TRBD2 (5 bases each). V was shortened by 8 bases and J by 2 bases, with 19 bases between the two germline ends. CDR1 is MDHEN and CDR2 is SYDVKM in the germline V gene. The CDR3 length is 15 residues. CDR3 sequence (DNA): TGTGCCAGCGGACCCGTGGGGACGGGCCCCTACGAGCAGTACTTC. Protein: CASGPVGTGPYEQYF.

The gene calls are TRBV19 and TRBJ1-2; TRBD1 might be the D (6 bases). Trimming cost V 5 bases and J 2 bases, with 12 bases left between them. The CDR3 covers 14 residues. Germline loops: CDR1 LNHDA, CDR2 SQIVND (reference sequence). The CDR3, as DNA: TGTGCCAGTAGTGTTCAGGGGCCCAACTATGGCTACACCTTC. As protein: CASSVQGPNYGYTF.

This clone was counted once. The chain uses TRBV7-9 and TRBJ1-1, with TRBD1 matching 8 bases. The CDR3 covers 16 residues. Germline V lookup: CDR1 SEHNR, CDR2 FQNEAQ (reference sequence). V lost 1 base, J lost 5 bases, and 9 bases stayed unmatched. The CDR3 bases are TGTGCCAGCAGCTTAGGTTCGGGCAGGGGGCTGACTGAAGCTTTCTTT. It codes for CASSLGSGRGLTEAFF.

The chain couples TRBV4-3 to TRBJ2-1, with TRBD2 matching 7 bases. In germline, CDR1 is LGHNA, CDR2 YSLEER. Trimming took 0 bases from V and 5 from J; bases not matched to a gene: 7. This CDR3 comprises 16 residues. CDR3 nucleotides: TGCGCCAGCAGCCAAGATTGGCTAGCGGCGAACAATGAGCAGTTCTTC. Translating it yields CASSQDWLAANNEQFF.

This chain connects TRBV10-3 to TRBJ2-1; D is uncertain. The CDR3 runs 15 residues. Trimming shortened V by 2 bases and J by 0 bases, and 8 bases separated the two germline ends. CDR1 and CDR2 (germline): ENHRY, SYGVKD. CDR3 DNA sequence: TGTGCCATCAGTGAGGGAACTGTCTCCTACAATGAGCAGTTCTTC. Translating gives CAISEGTVSYNEQFF.

This chain joins TRBV10-3 and TRBJ2-5; 9 bases match TRBD2. The length of the CDR3 is 13 residues. CDR1 is ENHRY and CDR2 is SYGVKD in the germline V gene. The V gene end was trimmed by 7 bases and the J gene end by 4 bases; junction bases not matched to a gene: 4. As DNA, the CDR3 is TGTGCCATCAATAGCGGGAGCCGAGAGACCCAGTACTTC. It is translated as CAINSGSRETQYF.

V and J are TRBV7-2 and TRBJ1-1, with D possibly being TRBD1 (6 bases). The germline V and J ends were trimmed by 1 base and 5 bases, with 11 bases remaining between them. The length of the CDR3 is 14 residues. CDR1 is SGHTA, CDR2 FQGNSA, per germline. DNA of the CDR3: TGTGCCAGCAGCTTAGACAGGGAGCGTACTGAAGCTTTCTTT. This codes for CASSLDRERTEAFF. The entire variable domain, with the rest obtained from reference TRBV7-2 and TRBJ1-1, is as follows: GAGVSQSPSNKVTEKGKDVELRCDPISGHTALYWYRQSLGQGLEFLIYFQGNSAPDKSGLPSDRFSAERTGGSVSTLTIQRTQQEDSAVYLCASSLDRERTEAFFGQGTRLTVV.

V usage is TRBV19 and J usage is TRBJ1-2; the D gene is possibly TRBD1 (5 bases). V lost 1 base and J lost 6, with 9 bases in between. The germline gives CDR1 LNHDA, CDR2 SQIVND (reference sequence). This CDR3 comprises 13 residues. CDR3 protein: CASSIGRANGYTF. The CDR3 DNA is TGTGCCAGTAGTATAGGCAGGGCCAATGGCTACACCTTC.

The chain links TRBV25-1 to TRBJ1-1; TRBD1 might be the D (5 bases). V was clipped by 4 bases and J by 6 bases, with 9 bases between them. This CDR3 is built from 12 residues. Germline CDR1 reads MGHDK; CDR2 reads SYGVNS. CDR3: CASSVPGAEAFF. The CDR3 DNA reads as TGTGCCAGCAGTGTACCGGGGGCTGAAGCTTTCTTT.

The rearrangement joins TRBV5-6 to TRBJ1-4; D remains ambiguous. The CDR3 runs to 14 residues. The V and J ends lost 6 bases and 8 bases respectively, with 17 bases between them. CDR1 and CDR2 (germline): SGHDT, YYEEEE. For the CDR3, the DNA is TGTGCCAGCACCACGTCCCCCGCGACGGAAAAACTGTTTTTT. It yields the protein CASTTSPATEKLFF.

The genes are TRBV7-9 and TRBJ2-3; TRBD2 agrees at 10 bases. The CDR3 sequence is 17 residues long. The trim removed 5 bases at V and 0 bases at J, leaving 8 bases unmatched. CDR1 is SEHNR and CDR2 is FQNEAQ in the germline V gene (reference sequence). CDR3 sequence reads: CASSEPASGRSTDTQYF. In DNA, the CDR3 is TGTGCCAGCAGCGAACCGGCTAGCGGGAGAAGCACAGATACGCAGTATTTT.

The chain carries TRBV9 and TRBJ1-3; weak D call: TRBD1 (5 bases). Germline assignment: CDR1 SGDLS and CDR2 YYNGEE. There are 19 residues in the CDR3. V lost 3 bases, J lost 3 bases, and 25 bases lay in between. This CDR3 is CASSDSRTAGKVFGNTIYF. The DNA of the CDR3 is TGTGCCAGCAGCGACTCCCGTACGGCAGGGAAGGTCTTTGGAAACACCATATATTTT.

CDR3 DNA: TGTGCCAGTAGTGGGACAGGGGGGGATACGCAGTATTTT. Protein sequence: CASSGTGGDTQYF. This rearrangement joins TRBV19 to TRBJ2-3; TRBD1 matches at 11 bases. The germline gives CDR1 LNHDA, CDR2 SQIVND (reference sequence). The CDR3 extends over 13 amino acids. V lost 5 bases, J lost 6 bases, and 1 base stayed unmatched.

The rearrangement joins TRBV19 to TRBJ2-5, with 7 bases lining up with TRBD1. CDR1 is LNHDA, CDR2 SQIVND, per germline (reference sequence). The V gene end was trimmed by 4 bases and the J gene end by 2 bases; junction bases not matched to a gene: 10. The CDR3 is 16 amino acids. In nucleotides, the CDR3 is TGTGCCAGTAGTACCACCAGACAGGGAAGGCAAGAGACCCAGTACTTC. Protein product: CASSTTRQGRQETQYF.

The V call is TRBV9, the J call TRBJ2-1, with D possibly TRBD2 on 6 matching bases. The CDR3 loop spans 14 amino acids. The germline gives CDR1 SGDLS, CDR2 YYNGEE. Trimming pared 3 bases from V and 5 bases from J, leaving 12 bases between. CDR3 protein: CASSGSGGHNEQFF. In DNA, the CDR3 is TGTGCCAGCAGCGGTTCCGGGGGACACAATGAGCAGTTCTTC.